A selection of T cell receptor beta chains follows, all from one sample in a study of neurological immune-mediated disorders. TCRdb reprocessed the 5' RACE reads with MiXCR, giving one entry per CDR3 protein. Found here are 55,000 to 75,000 distinct CDR3 sequences, roughly 2.5% of them singletons; the top ten hold around 2.8%. The sample consisted of PBMCs. The receptors stem from a man aged 45 to 65 with multiple sclerosis. The conserved cysteine and the conserved F or W are not part of the CDR3 here.

V gene	J gene	CDR3 protein
TRBV7-3	TRBJ2-3	ASSPTRTDTQY
TRBV24-1	TRBJ1-1	ATSELTTGKAF
TRBV20-1	TRBJ2-1	SAKAGQGGNEQF
TRBV20-1	TRBJ2-1	SARVAAGAYNEQF
TRBV9	TRBJ2-3	ASSVEFRGGPGTDTQY
TRBV20-1	TRBJ2-3	SATPGTSGERKY
TRBV7-2	TRBJ2-3	ASSLALAGGPDTQY
TRBV20-1	TRBJ2-1	SARENWDSYNEQF
TRBV5-6	TRBJ2-5	ASSFPGQVEETQY
TRBV20-1	TRBJ2-3	SVTRGAPTDTQY
TRBV28	TRBJ2-4	ASVQGDIQY
TRBV20-1	TRBJ1-6	SARLPSSSYNSPLH
TRBV20-1	TRBJ1-1	SAPLVGRGTEAF
TRBV29-1	TRBJ2-5	SVVGQGAPETQY
TRBV15	TRBJ1-4	ATSSRRGQDEKLF
TRBV18	TRBJ1-5	ASSPRQFNQPQH
TRBV12-3/TRBV12-4	TRBJ2-3	ASRKFADTQY
TRBV10-2	TRBJ2-1	ASRDGQGANEQF
TRBV2	TRBJ2-3	ASSVYRPPDTQY
TRBV5-1	TRBJ2-3	ASSQGGLAGADTQY
TRBV5-6	TRBJ2-1	ASSLVGQGDLYNEQF
TRBV7-3	TRBJ1-4	ASSLTGGAEKLF
TRBV27	TRBJ1-2	ASTPQGQSGGYT
TRBV20-1	TRBJ2-3	SANPGTSGGGTDTQY
TRBV3-1	TRBJ2-5	ASSLRELLETQY
TRBV9	TRBJ2-3	ASSVAGGQDTQY
TRBV11-2	TRBJ2-7	ASSLSETQRD
TRBV28	TRBJ2-3	ASSPTTTQY
TRBV7-9	TRBJ2-1	ASSLAGVTSDEQF
TRBV5-1	TRBJ2-3	ASSPQAGQGALTDTQY
TRBV6-6	TRBJ2-7	ASSYNRLADSYEQY
TRBV5-1	TRBJ2-7	ASSLGAESYEQY
TRBV7-8	TRBJ2-7	ASSLSAYEQY
TRBV15	TRBJ2-5	ATSTTGFSLETQY
TRBV7-2	TRBJ2-3	ASSFAGGSTDTQY
TRBV7-2	TRBJ1-1	ASSWGGTNTEAF
TRBV9	TRBJ1-6	ASRLDLSYNSPLH